This T cell receptor (beta chain) is drawn from a study of blood T cell repertoires in COVID-19. The length of the CDR3 is 13 residues. From germline, CDR1 is ENHRY and CDR2 SYGVKD. With 7 bases removed from V and 6 bases from J, the gap between germline ends came to 10 bases. TCRdb's table, derived via immunoSEQ multiplex PCR, lists solely in-frame clones and lacks some. Here the sample spans 140,000 to 150,000 clones, approximately 90% being singletons. The receptor's source is a human donor in a cohort sampled during active COVID-19. Sequenced sample: peripheral blood. This chain uses TRBV10-3 with TRBJ1-6, with D unclear. The CDR3 is CAITVTTNSPLHF. CDR3 bases: TGTGCCATCACGGTAACCACTAATTCACCCCTCCACTTT.